This T cell receptor beta chain is from a study of early stage breast cancer tumors (dated by TCRdb to 2016 to 2017). Context from the whole study: Of the 16 invasive breast tumors, roughly 12 were found to be estrogen receptor-positive, progesterone receptor-positive and HER2-negative. A total of 2,651,842 templates, representing under 1.1 million unique clonotypes, were detected across all samples. Of the roughly twelve ER+/PR+/HER2- tumors, eight were classified as invasive ductal carcinomas and four as invasive lobular carcinomas. On average, each sample had 9.5 to 10-fold read coverage.

Study-level results and caveats: Enriched TCRB sequences shared across patients were found to be mostly commonly generated sequences that were unlikely to play an important role in the tumor microenvironment. Repertoires from blood resembled normal breast more closely than tumor, and using blood as a reference for each tissue separated tumor from normal in about 90% of the 16 patients. Analysis by tumor subtype was prevented by the small cohort size. Chain pairing and functional markers such as CD4, CD8 and FOXP3 were not captured by bulk genomic DNA sequencing of unsorted cells. Roughly 2.6-fold higher T cell density and higher clonality were observed in tumors than in adjacent normal breast tissue.

Each sample was amplified in two independent genomic DNA replicates, using 0.4 to 0.6 ug for blood and approximately 1.6 ug for tumor or normal breast. Following the manufacturer's instructions, the ImmunoSeq Intro kit was used to carry out TCRB sequencing on genomic DNA. Multiplex PCR ran around 29 cycles with proprietary primers and spike-in control sequences for absolute quantification. An 87-bp fragment spanning the CDR3 and flanking V and J genes was sequenced with single-end 150-bp reads. Seven samples, each with two replicates, were multiplexed per lane of an Illumina MiSeq using version 3.0 chemistry. The authors' analysis ran thus. The vendor's proprietary pipeline handled the raw data processing, merging both replicates into a single result for each sample. Clonotypes were defined as productive rearrangements sharing the V-gene family, CDR3 amino acid sequence and J-gene segment. Clonality was calculated as 1 minus the normalized Shannon entropy (Pielou evenness) of TCRB abundances. T cell density was estimated as total templates divided by the number of input cells, with the number of input cells inferred from the DNA input amount. Recon was used with default parameters to estimate total repertoire diversity and clonality. Clonotypes with over 0.1% abundance in tumor and at least 32-fold higher abundance in tumor than in normal breast were defined as tumor-enriched. Sourced from immuneACCESS, this table was stored by TCRdb with only in-frame sequences that have V and J called. A share of the clones is absent; for the studies checked, an unresolved V gene accounts for under half, and the remainder has no known explanation. The V and J calls and clone size are taken from that table; D and trimming were inferred from the DNA. This sample holds about 30,000 clones; 72% were observed only once. Around 34% of the sample is held by the ten biggest clonotypes.

Details on this clone: Its recognized antigen is unknown. Per-base qualities were not stored, and no clone one base away is much larger.

The study profiled bulk TCR beta-chain repertoires in matched peripheral blood, tumor and adjacent normal breast tissue taken from about 15 patients with early-stage breast cancer. Before surgery, roughly 4.5-10 mL of whole blood was collected into EDTA tubes and then processed within 2 hours. Ficoll-Paque centrifugation in SepMate-50 tubes was used to isolate peripheral blood mononuclear cells. PBMCs were cryopreserved in around 90% FBS with approximately 10% DMSO in aliquots of about 1.9 to 4.5 million cells and stored in liquid nitrogen. The Qiagen AllPrep DNA/RNA Mini kit was used to extract genomic DNA. CDR1 and CDR2 were assigned from the germline V gene (reference sequence) as SGHNT and YYREEE. From the cysteine up to the phenylalanine, the CDR3 has a length of 15 residues. The kept DNA is CDR3 alone, 45 bases in frame from the first base. V is shortened by 3 bases, J by 0 bases, and the region joining them spans 9 bases.

The TCR sequence derives from a person aged 45 to 59 with breast cancer. The chain was built from TRBV5-4 and TRBJ2-2; tentative D gene TRBD1, with 5 bases matching. What was sequenced was blood. In nucleotide form, the sequence is TGTGCCAGCAGCTCCCCAGGGACGAACACCGGGGAGCTGTTTTTT. Its amino acids are CASSSPGTNTGELFF.